This T cell receptor (beta chain) was documented in a study of T cells in Graves' hyperthyroidism and ophthalmopathy. There were TCR beta CDR3 regions amplified from RNA transcripts. TCR CDR3 regions were first amplified by RT-PCR with HTBI primers. One entry per CDR3 protein, called by TCRdb with MiXCR from the multiplex PCR reads. The sample includes roughly 400,000 distinct CDR3 sequences, around 16% seen only once; the top ten take about a quarter. Comments on this clonotype: Its antigen is currently unknown.

Germline assignment: CDR1 MNHNS and CDR2 SASEGT. With 6 bases removed from V and 1 base from J, the gap between germline ends came to 10 bases. The CDR3 totals 13 residues. Study results and caveats: Also found in blood were most expanded thyroid clonotypes above 0.001.

Patients were excluded for uncontrolled infection, other autoimmune disease, pregnancy or lactation. The gene calls are TRBV6-1 and TRBJ2-7; D is unclear. The receptor was isolated from a young woman with Graves' hyperthyroidism that later progressed to Graves' ophthalmopathy. Sequenced input: blood. The CDR3 region has the DNA TGTGCCAGCAGAAGAGTGGTGTCCTACGAGCAGTACTTC. Protein: CASRRVVSYEQYF.